This TCR beta chain was captured in a study of post-analysis software for immune sequencing data. Study-wide findings and caveats: Controls showed lower frequencies than patients for roughly five TRBV segments, and TRBV5-6, TRBV5-1 and TRBV20-1 were among these.

With regard to this clonotype: Its specificity is unknown.

Unique molecular identifiers tagged the TCR beta cDNA libraries. From about 0.98 to 11 million T cells, 550,000 or so cDNA molecules were obtained. In TCRdb, the PCR reads were re-called with MiXCR into one record per CDR3 protein. The repertoire holds over 250,000 distinct CDR3 sequences, with 36% as singletons. Germline V gene lookup returns CDR1 SGHVS and CDR2 FNYEAQ. CDR3 length: 15 residues. The sample was blood. This clonotype was obtained from a girl between 5 and 17 years old with multiple sclerosis. The rearrangement joins TRBV7-6 to TRBJ2-5; 7 bases align to TRBD2. The end of the DNA aligns better with TRBJ2-7, so the J call may be wrong. The CDR3 protein is CASNSKSGTFGEQYF. CDR3 DNA sequence: TGTGCCAGCAACTCTAAAAGCGGGACCTTCGGCGAGCAGTACTTC.